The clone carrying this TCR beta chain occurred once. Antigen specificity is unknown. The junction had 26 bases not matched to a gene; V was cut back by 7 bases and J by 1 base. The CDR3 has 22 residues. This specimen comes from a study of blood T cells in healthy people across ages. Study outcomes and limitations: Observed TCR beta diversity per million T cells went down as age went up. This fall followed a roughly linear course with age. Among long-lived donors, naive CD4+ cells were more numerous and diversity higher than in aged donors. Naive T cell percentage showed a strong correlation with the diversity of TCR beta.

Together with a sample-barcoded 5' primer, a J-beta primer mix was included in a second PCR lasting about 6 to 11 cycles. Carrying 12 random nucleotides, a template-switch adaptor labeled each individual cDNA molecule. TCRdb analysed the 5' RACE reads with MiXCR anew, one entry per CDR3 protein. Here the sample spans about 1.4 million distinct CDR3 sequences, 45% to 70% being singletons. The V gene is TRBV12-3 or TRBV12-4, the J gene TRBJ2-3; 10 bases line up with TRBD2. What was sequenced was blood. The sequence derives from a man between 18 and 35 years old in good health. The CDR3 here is CASIPLRLAGASPLWGTDTQYF. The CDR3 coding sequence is TGTGCCAGCATTCCCTTGAGGCTAGCGGGAGCTTCCCCCTTGTGGGGCACAGATACGCAGTATTTT.